The present TCR beta chain was sequenced within a study of T-cell memory formation after mild COVID-19. Study in general: There were largely donor-specific TCR clusters.

Remarks on this clonotype: Its antigen is unknown.

This CDR3 is 13 amino acids long. From germline, CDR1 is SGHVS and CDR2 FNYEAQ. The V segment lost 5 bases and the J segment 6 bases; nucleotides outside the gene matches: 4. It was 5'RACE with constant-segment primers that produced the TCR alpha and TCR beta cDNA libraries, which carried sample barcodes and UMIs. TCRdb independently ran MiXCR on the 5' RACE reads; one entry per CDR3 protein. The table records more than 150,000 distinct CDR3 sequences, 18% of them present only once. Regarding the study as a whole: While clones contracting from day 15 to 85 were balanced between CD4 and CD8, later expanders leaned CD4+.

The sequenced sample consisted of PBMCs or a T cell subset sorted from them (not recorded which). This sequence joins TRBV7-6 and TRBJ2-1; 7 bases fit TRBD1. This sequence originates from a man aged 18 to 30 who had mild COVID-19 (a few samples of this study predate the infection). Cell type and time point are not known. The CDR3: CASSTGQANEQFF. The CDR3 bases are TGTGCCAGCAGCACCGGACAGGCCAATGAGCAGTTCTTC.